The rows below give T cell receptor beta chains drawn from one sample of a study of a mutant IDH1 vaccine in newly diagnosed glioma. Repertoires were generated with immunoSEQ multiplex PCR, while TCRdb's copy carries only in-frame clones and drops some. The data contain 30,000 to 35,000 clones, about nine tenths of them singletons. The starting material was PBMCs, obtained from a glioma patient treated with radiotherapy, temozolomide or both. These receptors originate from a woman aged 40 to 50 with glioma. The CDR3 runs from the conserved cysteine through the conserved F or W. D genes are given only for firm matches. Not every row has a clone size; where given, it reads once, few, many or a size class.

>TRBJ2-6|-|TRBD1|TRBV5-1
CARTGLSGANVLTF
TGCGCCAGGACAGGGCTCTCTGGGGCCAACGTCCTGACTTTC
>TRBJ1-3|-|-|TRBV5-1
CASSLDAGVGNTIYF
TGCGCCAGCAGCTTGGACGCTGGGGTCGGAAACACCATATATTTT
>TRBJ2-7|-|-|TRBV7-2
CASSLGQAFYEQYF
TGTGCCAGCAGCTTAGGACAGGCTTTCTACGAGCAGTACTTC
>TRBJ1-2|-|-|TRBV19
CASRRRREDGYTF
TGTGCCAGTAGGAGGCGAAGAGAGGATGGCTACACCTTC
>TRBJ2-7|-|TRBD1|TRBV5-1
CASQTGHRDSSYEQYF
TGCGCCAGTCAGACCGGGCACCGGGACAGCTCCTACGAGCAGTACTTC
>TRBJ2-1|-|TRBD1|TRBV27
CASSRGQGVYNEQFF
TGTGCCAGCAGCCGCGGGCAGGGGGTATACAATGAGCAGTTCTTC
>TRBJ1-2|-|-|TRBV25-1
CASSEFAQNYGYTF
TGTGCCAGCAGTGAATTCGCACAAAACTATGGCTACACCTTC
>TRBJ2-2|-|TRBD1|TRBV6-5
CATARQGTGELFF
TGTGCCACCGCCCGACAGGGGACCGGGGAGCTGTTTTTT
>TRBJ1-3|-|-|TRBV28
CASTGTRGRNTIYF
TGTGCCAGCACTGGGACAAGGGGTAGAAACACCATATATTTT
>TRBJ1-2|-|-|TRBV2
CATLQAGGQGQGYGYTF
TGTGCAACCCTCCAAGCAGGTGGCCAAGGGCAGGGCTATGGCTACACCTTC
>TRBJ1-1|-|TRBD1|TRBV6-5
CASSDRVHTEAFF
TGTGCCAGCAGTGACAGGGTACACACTGAAGCTTTCTTT
>TRBJ2-7|once|-|TRBV5-1
CASSYRAGASEQYF
TGCGCCAGCAGCTACAGGGCCGGTGCTAGCGAGCAGTACTTC
>TRBJ2-1|-|-|TRBV7-9
CASSLSQFYNEQFF
TGTGCCAGCAGCTTAAGCCAATTCTACAATGAGCAGTTCTTC
>TRBJ2-7|-|-|TRBV10-2
CASSVNGPLEQYF
TGCGCCAGCAGTGTAAATGGGCCGCTAGAGCAGTACTTC
>TRBJ1-5|-|-|TRBV18
CASSPDQPQHF
TGTGCCAGCTCACCTGATCAGCCCCAGCATTTT
>TRBJ1-3|-|-|TRBV7-8
CASSLERGRTGNTIYF
TGTGCCAGCAGCCTCGAAAGGGGACGTACTGGAAACACCATATATTTT
>TRBJ2-5|-|-|TRBV4-1
CASSQGQAQETQYF
TGCGCCAGCAGCCAAGGACAGGCCCAAGAGACCCAGTACTTC
>TRBJ2-7|-|-|TRBV7-2
CASSLTGTHTHEQYF
TGTGCCAGCAGCCTAACCGGGACACATACTCACGAGCAGTACTTC